This record looks at one T cell receptor beta chain sequence and its context. Its antigen remains unidentified. V was clipped by 4 bases and J by 3 bases; unmatched bases: 4. The germline gives CDR1 SGHRS, CDR2 YFSETQ. The CDR3 runs 15 residues. The entry originates in a study of T cell responses to AZD1222 COVID-19 vaccine. Findings and limits, study-wide: Unmutated variant regions are reportedly targeted by nearly half of spike-specific TCRs. Just 5 or 6 AZD1222 recipients tested seropositive at baseline. Females outnumbered males among donors, who were mostly white British; clonal diversity was possibly underestimated.

Generated by immunoSEQ multiplex PCR, the TCRdb table keeps only in-frame clones and is missing some. The profile shows tens of thousands of clones, nearly 90% of them singletons. The chain uses TRBV5-1 and TRBJ1-2; 12 bases fit TRBD1. The sequence was collected from an adult in good health. The material sequenced was peripheral blood, taken on day 0 of AZD1222 vaccination. CDR3 in DNA: TGCGCCAGCAGCCCGGGACAGGGGGCTCACTATGGCTACACCTTC. The encoded protein is CASSPGQGAHYGYTF.